These 24 T cell receptor beta chains came from one sample sequenced in a study of T cells in Graves' hyperthyroidism and ophthalmopathy. The CDR3 regions of TCR beta were amplified from RNA transcripts. In the first-round RT-PCR of the TCR CDR3, the HTBI primer set was used. TCRdb re-derived calls from the multiplex PCR reads in MiXCR, one entry per CDR3 protein. Among 610,000 or so distinct CDR3 sequences, about 45% were seen once, and the ten largest hold around 7.7%. What was sequenced was peripheral blood or thyroid tissue (not recorded which). The receptors originated from a young woman with Graves' hyperthyroidism.

Only a few counts were recorded for this clonotype. The chain recombines TRBV7-6 with TRBJ2-2, with 7 bases lining up with TRBD1. J gave up 7 bases and V 4 bases, and 6 bases lay outside the gene matches. Germline CDR1 is SGHVS and CDR2 is FNYEAQ. The CDR3 length is 14 residues. The DNA for the CDR3 is TGTGCCAGCAGCTCGGGACAGTCTTTCGGGGAGCTGTTTTTT. Translation gives CASSSGQSFGELFF.

This clonotype has at least ten counts. J is TRBJ1-1 and V is TRBV3-1; no firm D call. The CDR3 length is 13 residues. The ends were cut back, 0 bases at V and 7 bases at J, with 9 bases in the middle. The germline V gene has CDR1 LGHDT and CDR2 YNNKEL (reference sequence). The CDR3 loop reads CASSQETWGEAFF. CDR3 nucleotides: TGTGCCAGCAGCCAAGAAACATGGGGTGAAGCTTTCTTT.

The V gene is TRBV29-1, the J gene TRBJ1-6; D may be TRBD1 (5 bases). CDR3 length equals 17 residues. Trimming pared 4 bases from V and 0 bases from J, leaving 16 bases between. Germline assignment: CDR1 SQVTM and CDR2 ANQGSEA. As DNA, the CDR3 is TGCAGCGTTGTTGGGGGTTGGGGCACCTCCTATAATTCACCCCTCCACTTT. Translation gives CSVVGGWGTSYNSPLHF.

This clonotype was counted at least ten times. The V and J genes are TRBV7-6 and TRBJ2-7, with 10 bases lining up with TRBD2. V lost 2 bases, J lost 7 bases, and 11 bases stayed unmatched. The CDR3 has 16 residues. Looked up from germline, CDR1 is SGHVS and CDR2 is FNYEAQ. In DNA, the CDR3 is TGTGCCAGCAGCTTATACCCGCTAGCGGGAGTGATTGAGCAGTACTTC. This codes for CASSLYPLAGVIEQYF.

This clonotype was found many times. The chain couples TRBV20-1 to TRBJ1-5; TRBD1 aligns across 9 bases. Germline V gene data show CDR1 as DFQATT and CDR2 as SNEGSKA (reference sequence). J gave up 3 bases and V 1 base, and 7 bases lay outside the gene matches. The CDR3 has 16 amino acids. In DNA, the CDR3 is TGCAGTGCTAGAGTTGGGGGACAGGGTTTCAATCAGCCCCAGCATTTT. Its translation is CSARVGGQGFNQPQHF.

CDR3 sequence reads: CAIQGTGSNQPQHF. Here the CDR3 DNA reads TGTGCCATCCAAGGGACAGGGAGTAATCAGCCCCAGCATTTT. The chain links TRBV10-3 to TRBJ1-5; TRBD1 agrees at 9 bases. J lost 4 bases, V lost 8 bases, and 6 bases had no gene match. This CDR3 spans 14 amino acids. The germline V gene has CDR1 ENHRY and CDR2 SYGVKD.

This clonotype was observed many times. The chain uses TRBV15 and TRBJ2-7; D is perhaps TRBD2 (6 bases). The germline V gene encodes CDR1 LNHNV and CDR2 YYDKDF (reference sequence). This CDR3 comprises 15 residues. Trimming took 5 bases from V and 0 from J, leaving 14 bases between them. The CDR3 bases are TGTGCCACCAGCCGTCGACTAGGGAACTCCTACGAGCAGTACTTC. It encodes CATSRRLGNSYEQYF.

V is TRBV5-1 and J is TRBJ2-7; 8 positions agree with TRBD2. The CDR3 is 14 residues long. Germline V gene lookup returns CDR1 SGHRS and CDR2 YFSETQ. V gave up 0 bases and J gave up 6 bases; unmatched junction bases: 5. CDR3: CASSLEGTSSEQYF. CDR3 coding DNA: TGCGCCAGCAGCTTGGAAGGGACTAGTTCCGAGCAGTACTTC.

The J gene is TRBJ2-2, the V gene TRBV12-3 or TRBV12-4; D may be TRBD1 (6 bases). This CDR3 region has 12 residues. The germline V and J ends were trimmed by 6 bases and 6 bases, with 8 bases remaining between them. The chain's CDR3 is CASRDRSGELFF. Written as DNA, the CDR3 is TGTGCCAGCAGGGACAGATCCGGGGAGCTGTTTTTT.

V gene TRBV5-5 combines with J gene TRBJ2-7, with D possibly called TRBD1 or TRBD2 (6 bases each). Trimming left V 4 bases short and J 2 bases short, with 16 bases between. Looked up from germline, CDR1 is SGHKS and CDR2 is YYEKEE (reference sequence). The CDR3 extends over 15 amino acids. The CDR3 sequence is CASSQDGGQAYEQYF. The DNA of the CDR3 is TGTGCCAGCAGCCAAGATGGGGGGCAGGCCTACGAGCAGTACTTC.

This clonotype was observed at least ten times. The V gene is TRBV9, the J gene TRBJ1-2; maybe TRBD1 (6 bases). This CDR3 region has 14 residues. CDR1 and CDR2 from the germline V gene are SGDLS and YYNGEE. With 4 bases removed from V and 13 bases from J, the gap between germline ends came to 23 bases. The CDR3, as DNA: TGTGCCAGCAGCCCCCTCACCACAGGGACACAAGTCACCTTC. This translates into CASSPLTTGTQVTF.

There are many counts of this clonotype. The chain carries TRBV3-1 and TRBJ1-6, with unresolved D. V was trimmed by 8 bases and J by 10 bases, leaving 6 bases between them. CDR3 length equals 10 residues. Germline V gives CDR1 LGHDT, CDR2 YNNKEL (reference sequence). CDR3 sequence (DNA): TGTGCCAGCGCTGCCTCACCCCTCCACTTT. Translated: CASAASPLHF.

This clonotype has ten or more counts. The V and J genes are TRBV12-3 or TRBV12-4 and TRBJ1-5; a weak D match, TRBD1 (5 bases). The V and J ends lost 3 bases and 6 bases respectively, with 15 bases between them. The CDR3 spans 15 residues. CDR3 DNA sequence: TGTGCCAGCAGTTTTCTCGGGGCGCAGGTTCAGCCCCAGCATTTT. This encodes CASSFLGAQVQPQHF.

This clonotype was seen repeatedly, ten times or more. The chain carries TRBV3-1 and TRBJ1-5; 9 bases line up with TRBD1. V was pared by 0 bases and J by 4 bases, with 1 base of the junction left unmatched. Germline values: CDR1 LGHDT, CDR2 YNNKEL (reference sequence). The CDR3 spans 15 residues. CDR3 in DNA: TGTGCCAGCAGCCAAGATGGACAGGGGAATCAGCCCCAGCATTTT. The encoded protein is CASSQDGQGNQPQHF.

The chain joins TRBV19 to TRBJ1-1, with 11 bases aligning to TRBD1. Trimming took 9 bases from V and 5 from J; bases not matched to a gene: 11. Germline V gene data show CDR1 as LNHDA and CDR2 as SQIVND (reference sequence). This CDR3 has 15 residues. The CDR3 region is CASSGTGGRGTEAFF. The DNA of the CDR3 is TGTGCCAGCTCCGGGACAGGGGGAAGGGGAACTGAAGCTTTCTTT.

The rearrangement links TRBV19 to TRBJ1-4; D unresolved. The CDR3 is 16 amino acids. With 3 bases removed from V and 6 bases from J, the gap between germline ends came to 17 bases. The germline CDR1 and CDR2 sequences are LNHDA and SQIVND (reference sequence). This CDR3 is CASSISPRKGDEKLFF. The CDR3 DNA is TGTGCCAGTAGTATTTCTCCCCGAAAGGGCGATGAAAAACTGTTTTTT.

This clonotype was picked up one time. A much larger clone lies a single base off, so this may be a read error. The rearrangement joins TRBV12-5 to TRBJ2-7, with a possible D match to TRBD1 (5 bases). CDR3 length equals 14 residues. Trimming removed 0 bases from V and 5 bases from J, with 11 bases in between. CDR1 is LGHNT and CDR2 is FRNRAP in the germline V gene. The CDR3 DNA reads as TGTGCTAGTGGTTTGGTAGCAGGGTCCCACGAGCAGTACTTC. Translation: CASGLVAGSHEQYF. The full variable domain, with the rest looked up from reference TRBV12-5 and TRBJ2-7, is DARVTQTPRHKVTEMGQEVTMRCQPILGHNTVFWYRQTMMQGLELLAYFRNRAPLDDSGMPKDRFSAEMPDATLATLKIQPSEPRDSAVYFCASGLVAGSHEQYFGPGTRLTVT.

Turning to this clonotype: As the CDR3 is not closed by the conserved phenylalanine or tryptophan, this likely results from a read error. The DNA is omitted, as the CDR3 cannot be located on it reliably, and the CDR3 follows TCRdb's listing. V and J are TRBV2 and TRBJ1-2. Germline loops: CDR1 SNHLY, CDR2 FYNNEI. Including both end residues, the CDR3 is 9 amino acids long. The CDR3 sequence is CASSGGGSY.

The rearrangement links TRBV20-1 to TRBJ2-5; D might be TRBD2 (6 bases). The CDR3 covers 14 residues. The V end lost 7 bases, the J end lost 4 bases, and 19 bases lay between the germline ends. In germline, CDR1 is DFQATT, CDR2 SNEGSKA (reference sequence). CDR3 sequence: CSEPTLRDGETQYF. In DNA form, the CDR3 reads TGCAGTGAGCCGACGCTGCGGGATGGAGAGACCCAGTACTTC.

In this sample, this clonotype turned up many times. The genes are TRBV7-9 and TRBJ1-1; D gene uncertain. Deletions cut 5 bases from V and 5 bases from J, with 18 bases between. The CDR3 extends over 15 amino acids. The V gene's germline CDR1 is SEHNR and CDR2 FQNEAQ (reference sequence). The CDR3 DNA reads as TGTGCCAGCAGCCAGCTGGATGTGGTTGAAACTGAAGCTTTCTTT. Encoded protein: CASSQLDVVETEAFF.

This chain links TRBV10-3 with TRBJ1-1; D gene ambiguous. V shed 3 bases and J shed 1 base, with 9 bases lying between them. CDR1 and CDR2 (germline): ENHRY, SYGVKD. This CDR3 comprises 14 residues. The CDR3 loop reads CAISENAENTEAFF. CDR3 DNA: TGTGCCATCAGTGAAAATGCAGAGAACACTGAAGCTTTCTTT.

The genes are TRBV12-3 or TRBV12-4 and TRBJ1-6; 9 bases match TRBD1. J lost 10 bases, V lost 6 bases, and 13 bases had no gene match. The CDR3 covers 16 residues. The CDR3 is CASSTTGTGSRSPLHF. CDR3 nucleotide sequence: TGTGCCAGCAGCACTACCGGGACAGGGTCTCGGTCACCCCTCCACTTT.

In its sample, this clonotype was seen many times. The chain couples TRBV2 to TRBJ1-2; no firm D call. V was pared by 3 bases and J by 4 bases, with 9 bases between. CDR1 and CDR2 from the germline V gene are SNHLY and FYNNEI. The CDR3 has 13 amino acids. The CDR3 protein is CASSDKTVYGYTF. The DNA of the CDR3 is TGTGCCAGCAGTGACAAGACCGTCTATGGCTACACCTTC.

This clonotype was observed a few times. The chain has TRBV6-1 and TRBJ1-2; D ambiguous. V shed 2 bases and J shed 6 bases, with 16 bases lying between them. Looked up from germline, CDR1 is MNHNS and CDR2 is SASEGT. This CDR3 is 15 amino acids long. The CDR3 DNA follows: TGTGCCAGCAGTGAATCATTGACCTTAGGCGATGGCTACACCTTC. This sequence encodes CASSESLTLGDGYTF.